The 26 T cell receptor beta chains reported below all come from one sample, sequenced in a study of blood T cell repertoires in COVID-19. Libraries were prepared by immunoSEQ multiplex PCR; TCRdb keeps only in-frame clonotypes and omits some of them. The repertoire holds about 67,000 clones, with roughly nine tenths as singletons. Sequenced: peripheral blood. These receptors were obtained from a man aged 50 to 60 with active COVID-19.

The V and J genes are TRBV25-1 and TRBJ2-6; D gene ambiguous. Trimming removed 2 bases from V and 3 bases from J, with 5 bases in between. Germline V gives CDR1 MGHDK, CDR2 SYGVNS. The length of the CDR3 is 14 residues. This CDR3 is CASSEVGGANVLTF. CDR3 nucleotides: TGTGCCAGCAGTGAAGTCGGTGGGGCCAACGTCCTGACTTTC.

This rearrangement joins TRBV27 to TRBJ2-2; 10 nucleotides line up with TRBD2. CDR3 length: 15 residues. Germline values: CDR1 MNHEY, CDR2 SMNVEV (reference sequence). The V segment lost 8 bases and the J segment 1 base; nucleotides outside the gene matches: 4. CDR3 in amino acids: CASGLAGVNTGELFF. CDR3 in DNA: TGTGCCAGCGGTCTAGCGGGGGTGAACACCGGGGAGCTGTTTTTT.

The chain combines TRBV6-5 with TRBJ2-6; TRBD2 might be the D (5 bases). Germline lookup yields CDR1 MNHEY and CDR2 SVGAGI. This CDR3 is built from 15 residues. V shed 5 bases and J shed 4 bases, with 12 bases lying between them. The chain's CDR3 is CASSMRVFGANVLTF. As DNA, the CDR3 is TGTGCCAGCAGTATGAGGGTGTTCGGGGCCAACGTCCTGACTTTC.

This clone was seen a few times. The chain is built from TRBV3-1 (or the pseudogene TRBV3-2) and TRBJ1-4; the D is unclear. This CDR3 is built from 13 residues. V lost 2 bases to trimming and J lost 9 bases, with 10 bases between them. CDR1 and CDR2 (germline): LGHDT, YNNKEL (reference sequence). The CDR3 is CASSQQDSKKLFF. DNA for the CDR3: TGTGCCAGCAGCCAACAGGACTCTAAAAAACTGTTTTTT.

This chain links TRBV3-1 (or the pseudogene TRBV3-2) with TRBJ2-7; TRBD2 agrees at 12 bases. The trim removed 3 bases at V and 4 bases at J, leaving 4 bases unmatched. Germline lookup yields CDR1 LGHDT and CDR2 YNNKEL (reference sequence). The CDR3 sequence is 15 residues long. CDR3 sequence (DNA): TGTGCCAGCAGCCACCTAGCGGGAGGGCTTTACGAGCAGTACTTC. Translation: CASSHLAGGLYEQYF.

This chain uses TRBV28 with TRBJ1-5; TRBD1 agrees at 10 bases. CDR3 length: 17 residues. The ends lost 11 bases at V and 0 bases at J; junction bases unmatched: 13. Germline values: CDR1 MDHEN, CDR2 SYDVKM. The CDR3 loop reads CASRGTGVISSNQPQHF. CDR3 in DNA: TGTGCCTCTCGAGGGACAGGGGTGATTAGTAGCAATCAGCCCCAGCATTTT.

This clone was seen only once. V gene TRBV5-5 combines with J gene TRBJ2-5; the D gene is possibly TRBD2 (6 bases). CDR1 is SGHKS and CDR2 is YYEKEE in the germline V gene (reference sequence). Deletions cut 4 bases from V and 2 bases from J, with 15 bases between. The CDR3 contains 15 residues. The CDR3 DNA reads as TGTGCCAGCAGCCACCCGGGACTCACACAAGAGACCCAGTACTTC. Its protein product is CASSHPGLTQETQYF.

The CDR3 DNA sequence: TGTGCCAGTAGTCCGAGACAGGGGAGGACTGGCTACACCTTC. Translation gives CASSPRQGRTGYTF. The genes are TRBV19 and TRBJ1-2, with 8 nucleotides matching TRBD1. The CDR3 loop spans 14 amino acids. Germline CDR1 LNHDA, CDR2 SQIVND (reference sequence). The ends lost 5 bases at V and 7 bases at J; junction bases unmatched: 9.

The CDR3 loop reads CASSETSSPDTQYF. The CDR3 coding sequence is TGTGCCAGCAGCGAGACTAGCTCCCCAGATACGCAGTATTTT. The chain joins TRBV9 to TRBJ2-3, with 7 bases that match TRBD2. V dropped 3 bases and J dropped 4; count of bases not matched to a gene: 5. Germline V gene data show CDR1 as SGDLS and CDR2 as YYNGEE. The CDR3 is 14 amino acids.

V usage is TRBV29-1 and J usage is TRBJ1-2; D uncertain. Germline V gives CDR1 SQVTM, CDR2 ANQGSEA. This CDR3 is 12 amino acids long. Trimming cost V 3 bases and J 13 bases, with 18 bases left between them. The CDR3 DNA is TGCAGCGTTGATTCGTCGGCGGCCTCGGCCACCTTC. The encoded protein is CSVDSSAASATF.

V gene TRBV5-6 combines with J gene TRBJ2-5; possible D gene TRBD1, 6 bases. The CDR3 runs 15 residues. Germline-derived CDR1 and CDR2 are SGHDT and YYEEEE. V was pared by 4 bases and J by 4 bases, with 17 bases between. CDR3 amino acids: CASSGLTGYGETQYF. CDR3 sequence (DNA): TGTGCCAGCAGCGGACTTACAGGGTATGGAGAGACCCAGTACTTC.

J is TRBJ2-3 and V is TRBV14; 7 bases agree with TRBD2. CDR1 SGHDN and CDR2 FVKESK come from the germline V gene. The CDR3 length is 15 residues. The V gene end was trimmed by 5 bases and the J gene end by 0 bases; junction bases not matched to a gene: 5. In DNA form, the CDR3 reads TGTGCCAGCAGCAAACAACTAGCGAGCACAGATACGCAGTATTTT. Translating gives CASSKQLASTDTQYF.

The chain couples TRBV11-2 to TRBJ1-1, with a possible D match to TRBD1 (5 bases). The CDR3 consists of 16 residues. CDR1 is SGHAT, CDR2 FQNNGV, per germline. Trimming cost V 5 bases and J 1 base, with 17 bases left between them. CDR3 in DNA: TGTGCCAGCAGCGTAGGAGTGGGCAGGGAGAACACTGAAGCTTTCTTT. Residues: CASSVGVGRENTEAFF.

The rearrangement uses TRBV11-2 and TRBJ2-7; 8 bases agree with TRBD2. Germline lookup yields CDR1 SGHAT and CDR2 FQNNGV. The V segment lost 1 base and the J segment 3 bases; nucleotides outside the gene matches: 5. CDR3 length equals 15 residues. CDR3 in amino acids: CASSLVRAGDYEQYF. CDR3 DNA: TGTGCCAGCAGCTTAGTGAGAGCGGGGGACTACGAGCAGTACTTC.

The rearrangement links TRBV19 to TRBJ2-7; weak D call: TRBD1 (6 bases). This CDR3 spans 14 amino acids. Germline CDR1 is LNHDA and CDR2 is SQIVND (reference sequence). Trimming took off 3 bases at V and 4 bases at J, with 13 bases between the two ends. The CDR3 spells CASSIKGHLYEQYF. The DNA for the CDR3 is TGTGCCAGTAGTATTAAGGGACACCTATACGAGCAGTACTTC.

The V call is TRBV24-1, the J call TRBJ2-5; TRBD2 might be the D (6 bases). This CDR3 comprises 12 residues. Germline CDR1 KGHDR, CDR2 SFDVKD. The ends were cut back, 7 bases at V and 5 bases at J, with 10 bases in the middle. The CDR3 DNA reads as TGTGCCACCAGCCGGCGGGGTGAGACCCAGTACTTC. This sequence encodes CATSRRGETQYF.

V and J are TRBV27 and TRBJ2-1, with D possibly matching TRBD2 (6 bases). The length of the CDR3 is 14 residues. V shed 7 bases and J shed 2 bases, with 12 bases lying between them. Looked up from germline, CDR1 is MNHEY and CDR2 is SMNVEV (reference sequence). The CDR3 region is CASTRGGTYNEQFF. In DNA, the CDR3 is TGTGCCAGCACACGCGGAGGGACCTACAATGAGCAGTTCTTC.

The chain couples TRBV6-5 to TRBJ2-1; tentative D call: TRBD2 (6 bases). Germline V CDR1 and CDR2: MNHEY, SVGAGI. Trimming removed 2 bases at V and 7 bases at J, with 6 bases between. The CDR3 runs to 12 residues. The CDR3 region has the DNA TGTGCCAGCAGTTACCGGGGGAATGAGCAGTTCTTC. The encoded protein is CASSYRGNEQFF.

This clone was observed a handful of times. This sequence joins TRBV7-8 and TRBJ1-1; 7 nucleotides match TRBD1. V shed 4 bases and J 3 bases; nucleotides not matched to a gene: 11. This CDR3 has 16 amino acids. Germline V gives CDR1 SGHVS, CDR2 FQNEAQ. The CDR3 here is CASSSRSDRAHTEAFF. CDR3 sequence (DNA): TGTGCCAGCAGCTCCCGCTCCGACAGGGCCCACACTGAAGCTTTCTTT.

The chain carries TRBV6-5 and TRBJ2-6, with D possibly matching TRBD1 (5 bases). The germline CDR1 and CDR2 sequences are MNHEY and SVGAGI. The V gene lost 5 bases and the J gene lost 4 bases, with 12 bases spanning the gap. The CDR3 totals 15 residues. The CDR3 protein is CASSLGPAGANVLTF. DNA of the CDR3: TGTGCCAGCAGTCTGGGGCCGGCGGGGGCCAACGTCCTGACTTTC.

The rearrangement links TRBV7-2 to TRBJ2-3; a possible D gene is TRBD2 (5 bases). V was clipped by 5 bases and J by 2 bases, with 11 bases between them. CDR3 length equals 14 residues. Germline V gene lookup returns CDR1 SGHTA and CDR2 FQGNSA. The CDR3 DNA follows: TGTGCCAGCAGCCTGCGGGCCTCCACAGATACGCAGTATTTT. Its protein product is CASSLRASTDTQYF. Full variable domain (missing parts from reference TRBV7-2 and TRBJ2-3): GAGVSQSPSNKVTEKGKDVELRCDPISGHTALYWYRQSLGQGLEFLIYFQGNSAPDKSGLPSDRFSAERTGGSVSTLTIQRTQQEDSAVYLCASSLRASTDTQYFGPGTRLTVL.

There are a few counts of this clone. The rearrangement joins TRBV10-3 to TRBJ2-7; 7 bases are shared with TRBD2. V lost 6 bases, J lost 5 bases, and 10 bases stayed unmatched. The germline CDR1 and CDR2 sequences are ENHRY and SYGVKD. This CDR3 is 14 amino acids long. CDR3 in DNA: TGTGCCATCAGAAGCCTAAAAGCGGGGAACGAGCAGTACTTC. Translated: CAIRSLKAGNEQYF.

This clone came up once. The chain joins TRBV18 to TRBJ1-4; TRBD1 agrees at 11 bases. This CDR3 region has 15 residues. Germline CDR1 KGHSH, CDR2 LQKENI. The V segment lost 2 bases and the J segment 6 bases; nucleotides outside the gene matches: 2. The CDR3 here is CASSPRTGGDEKLFF. The CDR3 coding sequence is TGTGCCAGCTCACCAAGGACAGGGGGCGATGAAAAACTGTTTTTT.

The chain joins TRBV5-1 to TRBJ2-1, with 8 bases that match TRBD2. This CDR3 contains 16 residues. CDR1 is SGHRS and CDR2 is YFSETQ in the germline V gene. With V trimmed by 3 bases and J by 1 base, 6 bases remained unmatched. The CDR3 DNA reads TGCGCCAGCAGCTATAGCGGGGATAGGTCCTACAATGAGCAGTTCTTC. It encodes CASSYSGDRSYNEQFF.

The V and J genes are TRBV11-2 and TRBJ2-2; 9 positions match TRBD2. V dropped 3 bases and J dropped 1; count of bases not matched to a gene: 3. The CDR3 sequence is 16 residues long. Germline V CDR1 and CDR2: SGHAT, FQNNGV. Written as DNA, the CDR3 is TGTGCCAGCAGCTTCAGTAGCGGGGGGAACACCGGGGAGCTGTTTTTT. This translates into CASSFSSGGNTGELFF.

The J gene is TRBJ2-2, the V gene TRBV7-3; 7 bases fit TRBD2. Germline CDR1 SGHTA, CDR2 FQGTGA. The CDR3 has 15 amino acids. V trimming: 7 bases; J trimming: 1 base; junction bases outside the gene matches: 6. CDR3 coding DNA: TGTGCCAGCACCCCCGCGGGGGTGAACACCGGGGAGCTGTTTTTT. As protein: CASTPAGVNTGELFF. The complete variable domain, with remaining parts taken from reference TRBV7-3 and TRBJ2-2, reads GAGVSQTPSNKVTEKGKYVELRCDPISGHTALYWYRQSLGQGPEFLIYFQGTGAADDSGLPNDRFFAVRPEGSVSTLKIQRTERGDSAVYLCASTPAGVNTGELFFGEGSRLTVL.